This is a list of T cell receptor beta chains from one sample in a study of T cells after posttransplantation cyclophosphamide. Profiling relied on immunoSEQ multiplex PCR, and the TCRdb table lists in-frame clones only, not all of them. Recorded here are tens of thousands of clones, none singletons. The specimen was PBMCs. The receptors were sampled from a man aged 40-49 years in good health, CMV-negative, and a related stem cell transplant donor. CDR3s include the opening cysteine and the closing phenylalanine or tryptophan. D genes are given only for firm matches. Clone size is not always given. Where it is, it says once, few, many or a class for expanded clones.

abundance,j_gene,v_gene,d_gene,CDR3aa,CDR3nt
.,TRBJ2-5,TRBV5-1,TRBD1,CASSFGQGAVETQYF,TGCGCCAGCAGTTTCGGACAGGGGGCGGTGGAGACCCAGTACTTC
many,TRBJ2-7,TRBV6-5,TRBD2,CASSPGRTSYEQYF,TGTGCCAGCAGTCCCGGGAGGACCTCGTACGAGCAGTACTTC
many,TRBJ2-1,TRBV5-1,TRBD2,CASTGGNEQFF,TGCGCCAGCACGGGGGGCAATGAGCAGTTCTTC
many,TRBJ1-6,TRBV7-9,.,CASSLGQRNSPLHF,TGTGCCAGCAGCTTAGGACAGAGGAATTCACCCCTCCACTTT
many,TRBJ2-5,TRBV7-2,TRBD1,CASSYSGQAKETQYF,TGTGCCAGCAGTTACAGCGGACAGGCAAAAGAGACCCAGTACTTC
many,TRBJ1-4,TRBV4-1,.,CASSQGAANEKLFF,TGCGCCAGCAGCCAAGGGGCAGCTAATGAAAAACTGTTTTTT
many,TRBJ2-3,TRBV2,TRBD2,CASSLIAGAGDTQYF,TGTGCCAGCAGTCTAATAGCGGGGGCGGGAGATACGCAGTATTTT
many,TRBJ1-2,TRBV6-1,.,CASSEGTVSIYGYTF,TGTGCCAGCAGTGAAGGGACAGTGTCAATCTATGGCTACACCTTC
many,TRBJ2-2,TRBV18,TRBD2,CASSPYTSVNTGELFF,TGTGCCAGCTCACCCTACACTAGCGTGAACACCGGGGAGCTGTTTTTT
.,TRBJ2-5,TRBV27,TRBD1,CASSSTGQGMRETQYF,TGTGCCAGCAGTTCCACCGGACAGGGGATGAGGGAGACCCAGTACTTC
many,TRBJ2-6,TRBV19,.,CASTTPGYSGANVLTF,TGTGCCAGTACAACCCCAGGTTACTCTGGGGCCAACGTCCTGACTTTC
few,TRBJ2-1,TRBV6-1,TRBD2,CASSAGGIRNEQFF,TGTGCCAGCTCGGCGGGAGGGATACGCAATGAGCAGTTCTTC
many,TRBJ1-1,TRBV7-3,.,CASSLTTVTEAFF,TGTGCCAGCAGCCTAACGACAGTCACTGAAGCTTTCTTT
many,TRBJ2-1,TRBV6-1,.,CASSQRYKDNEQFF,TGTGCCAGCAGCCAGCGTTACAAGGACAATGAGCAGTTCTTC
.,TRBJ2-3,TRBV29-1,.,CSVRGGPDTQYF,TGCAGCGTTAGGGGGGGACCAGATACGCAGTATTTT
few,TRBJ1-1,TRBV6-1,TRBD1,CASSDARTGKNTEAFF,TGTGCCAGCAGTGACGCCAGGACAGGGAAGAACACTGAAGCTTTCTTT
many,TRBJ2-7,TRBV6-1,TRBD1,CASIRTGGNEQYF,TGTGCCAGCATCCGGACAGGGGGAAACGAGCAGTACTTC
many,TRBJ1-2,TRBV4-2,.,CASSQDLGGFNYGYTF,TGTGCCAGCAGCCAAGATCTAGGCGGCTTTAACTATGGCTACACCTTC
many,TRBJ2-2,TRBV13,TRBD2,CASSLSGGRTGELFF,TGTGCCAGCAGCTTATCGGGGGGGCGCACCGGGGAGCTGTTTTTT